This entry concerns a single TCR beta chain. The source of the sample is a study of T cells in pancreatic ductal adenocarcinoma. No neoadjuvant therapy was given to the selected pancreatic ductal adenocarcinoma patients before their surgery. Libraries were prepared by immunoSEQ multiplex PCR; TCRdb keeps only in-frame clonotypes and omits some of them. The data hold roughly 20,000 clones, with around nine tenths observed a single time. The sequence was collected from a human donor with pancreatic ductal adenocarcinoma. Sequencing was performed on PBMCs.

The CDR3 DNA reads as TGCGCCAGCAGCTTGGACCGGCAGGGGGCAGGAGAGCAGTTCTTC. It translates to CASSLDRQGAGEQFF. The rearrangement links TRBV5-1 to TRBJ2-1, with 8 bases identical to TRBD1. V was pared by 0 bases and J by 10 bases, with 9 bases of the junction left unmatched. The CDR3 spans 15 residues. Germline CDR1 is SGHRS and CDR2 is YFSETQ.